A single sample gave rise to the 29 T cell receptor beta chains below, sequenced in a study of OX40 agonist ivuxolimab in advanced cancers. Sequenced by immunoSEQ multiplex PCR; TCRdb stores in-frame clones only, minus some. Of tens of thousands of clones listed, roughly 78% are singletons. This specimen consisted of CD4+ or CD8+ T cells sorted from blood, obtained in a trial of the OX40 agonist ivuxolimab. These receptor sequences come from an adult with an advanced solid tumor such as melanoma, head and neck, liver or kidney cancer.

This sequence joins TRBV12-5 and TRBJ1-5, with TRBD1 as a possible D gene (5 bases). The V gene's germline CDR1 is LGHNT and CDR2 FRNRAP. With 7 bases removed from V and 7 bases from J, the gap between germline ends came to 17 bases. This CDR3 is built from 14 residues. This chain's CDR3 is CASASGQGGQPQHF. CDR3 DNA: TGTGCTAGTGCCAGTGGGCAGGGCGGGCAGCCCCAGCATTTT. Based on the CDR3 plus reference TRBV12-5 and TRBJ1-5, the full variable domain is DARVTQTPRHKVTEMGQEVTMRCQPILGHNTVFWYRQTMMQGLELLAYFRNRAPLDDSGMPKDRFSAEMPDATLATLKIQPSEPRDSAVYFCASASGQGGQPQHFGDGTRLSIL.

This clone appeared a few times. The chain uses TRBV5-5 and TRBJ2-7; 10 bases match TRBD1. Germline CDR1 reads SGHKS; CDR2 reads YYEKEE (reference sequence). The ends lost 3 bases at V and 0 bases at J; junction bases unmatched: 3. The CDR3 totals 15 residues. The CDR3 reads CASSWTGGSSYEQYF. The CDR3 nucleotides are TGTGCCAGCAGCTGGACAGGGGGTAGCTCCTACGAGCAGTACTTC.

This rearrangement joins TRBV5-1 to TRBJ1-4, with a possible D match to TRBD1 (5 bases). The ends were cut back, 5 bases at V and 2 bases at J, with 16 bases in the middle. Germline V CDR1 and CDR2: SGHRS, YFSETQ. CDR3 length: 16 residues. CDR3 DNA sequence: TGCGCCAGCAGGGGCTTCGCGGGACTCACTAATGAAAAACTGTTTTTT. Translated: CASRGFAGLTNEKLFF.

Concerning this clone: This specimen includes other DNA sequences encoding the same CDR3. The chain has TRBV5-1 and TRBJ2-7, with 7 positions matching TRBD1. With 4 bases clipped from V and 2 bases from J, the junction kept 3 bases outside the gene matches. Germline V gene sequence: CDR1 SGHRS, CDR2 YFSETQ. The CDR3 extends over 13 amino acids. The CDR3 bases are TGCGCCAGCAGCGGGGGACAGACCTACGAGCAGTACTTC. Its translation: CASSGGQTYEQYF. Together with reference TRBV5-1 and TRBJ2-7, the CDR3 gives the full variable domain: KAGVTQTPRYLIKTRGQQVTLSCSPISGHRSVSWYQQTPGQGLQFLFEYFSETQRNKGNFPGRFSGRQFSNSRSEMNVSTLELGDSALYLCASSGGQTYEQYFGPGTRLTVT.

The chain is built from TRBV7-6 and TRBJ2-1; a weak D match, TRBD2 (6 bases). Trimming pared 4 bases from V and 2 bases from J, leaving 12 bases between. This CDR3 is built from 15 residues. CDR1 is SGHVS, CDR2 FNYEAQ, per germline. The DNA for the CDR3 is TGTGCCAGCAGCTCCCGGGTAGCGGCCTACAATGAGCAGTTCTTC. It specifies CASSSRVAAYNEQFF.

The rearrangement uses TRBV27 and TRBJ1-1; D remains ambiguous. The CDR3 has 15 amino acids. V gave up 0 bases and J gave up 5 bases, with 13 bases separating them. From germline, CDR1 is MNHEY and CDR2 SMNVEV (reference sequence). The CDR3 reads CASSLSPSRGTEAFF. Written as DNA, the CDR3 is TGTGCCAGCAGTTTATCCCCCAGTCGCGGGACTGAAGCTTTCTTT.

The J gene is TRBJ1-2, the V gene TRBV27, with TRBD1 identical over 10 bases. Germline lookup yields CDR1 MNHEY and CDR2 SMNVEV (reference sequence). Trimming cost V 10 bases and J 0 bases; bases outside gene matches: 2. The CDR3 sequence is 13 residues long. The CDR3 DNA sequence: TGTGCCACTGGACAGGGGGCTAACTATGGCTACACCTTC. Its protein product is CATGQGANYGYTF.

V gene TRBV19 combines with J gene TRBJ2-3; 8 bases are a match to TRBD2. The junction had 12 bases not matched to a gene; V was cut back by 4 bases and J by 6 bases. Germline CDR1 LNHDA, CDR2 SQIVND (reference sequence). The CDR3 has 16 amino acids. CDR3 coding DNA: TGTGCCAGTAGTAGGAACCGGGAGGGCGGACTGGATACGCAGTATTTT. This encodes CASSRNREGGLDTQYF.

The chain employs TRBV4-3 and TRBJ2-1, with D possibly being TRBD2 (5 bases). CDR3 length equals 16 residues. CDR1 LGHNA and CDR2 YSLEER come from the germline V gene. Trimming left V 4 bases short and J 2 bases short, with 15 bases between. CDR3 sequence: CASSRDSGLPYNEQFF. The CDR3 region has the DNA TGCGCCAGCAGCCGCGACTCCGGACTCCCCTACAATGAGCAGTTCTTC.

This clone has more than one count but fewer than ten. The chain employs TRBV28 and TRBJ1-2; D not resolved. This CDR3 contains 11 residues. Trimming removed 7 bases at V and 5 bases at J, with 8 bases between. Germline values: CDR1 MDHEN, CDR2 SYDVKM. CDR3 loop: CASTSGYGYTF. The CDR3 coding sequence is TGTGCCAGCACCTCAGGATATGGCTACACCTTC.

V is TRBV11-1 and J is TRBJ1-2; D gene ambiguous. CDR1 and CDR2 (germline): SGHAT, FQDESV (reference sequence). V gave up 5 bases and J gave up 3 bases, with 13 bases separating them. This CDR3 is built from 14 residues. The DNA for the CDR3 is TGTGCCAGCAGCCTGACGGATGGGGACTATGGCTACACCTTC. Protein product: CASSLTDGDYGYTF. Full variable domain (rest looked up from reference TRBV11-1 and TRBJ1-2): EAEVAQSPRYKITEKSQAVAFWCDPISGHATLYWYRQILGQGPELLVQFQDESVVDDSQLPKDRFSAERLKGVDSTLKIQPAELGDSAMYLCASSLTDGDYGYTFGSGTRLTVV.

This clone was seen only a few times. The chain links TRBV11-2 to TRBJ2-1; TRBD2 matches at 7 bases. The CDR3 has 14 residues. V was clipped by 4 bases and J by 4 bases; unmatched bases: 4. CDR1 is SGHAT, CDR2 FQNNGV, per germline. CDR3 sequence (DNA): TGTGCCAGCAGCTGGACTAGATTTTACAATGAGCAGTTCTTC. Protein: CASSWTRFYNEQFF.

As concerns this clone: At one boundary the junction diverges from the germline segment, which might be a read error. Other DNA sequences of this sample code for an identical CDR3. V usage is TRBV27 and J usage is TRBJ1-6; no definite D call. The CDR3 contains 13 residues. Per germline, CDR1 MNHEY and CDR2 SMNVEV (reference sequence). CDR3 in DNA: TGTGCTAGCAGTCGTCTTGTTAATTCACCCCTCCACTTT. Translation gives CASSRLVNSPLHF.

The chain employs TRBV14 and TRBJ1-2; 9 nucleotides agree with TRBD1. The CDR3 totals 15 residues. Germline CDR1 reads SGHDN; CDR2 reads FVKESK. The J segment lost 8 bases and the V segment lost 1 base, leaving 8 bases of the junction unmatched. In DNA, the CDR3 is TGTGCCAGCAGCCAAGTAGGGACAGGGCGCCACGGCTACACCTTC. This encodes CASSQVGTGRHGYTF.

Worth noting for this clone: One end of the junction is discordant with germline, which a read error may explain. The rearrangement joins TRBV19 to TRBJ2-7; D gene ambiguous. The germline V gene has CDR1 LNHDA and CDR2 SQIVND (reference sequence). The CDR3 runs 13 residues. CDR3 sequence: CASSMPYTYEQYF. The CDR3, as DNA: TGTGCCAGCAGTATGCCGTATACCTACGAGCAGTACTTC.

This chain links TRBV13 with TRBJ2-1; D is undetermined. The CDR3 runs to 13 residues. Per germline, CDR1 PRHDT and CDR2 FYEKMQ (reference sequence). V lost 1 base and J lost 2, with 3 bases in between. CDR3: CASSLDAYNEQFF. The CDR3 DNA reads as TGTGCCAGCAGCTTAGATGCCTACAATGAGCAGTTCTTC.

The J gene is TRBJ2-2, the V gene TRBV7-2; D is unresolved. V was trimmed by 5 bases and J by 2 bases, leaving 15 bases between them. Germline CDR1 is SGHTA and CDR2 is FQGNSA. The length of the CDR3 is 16 residues. CDR3 protein: CASSPKVGFNTGELFF. CDR3 DNA sequence: TGTGCCAGCAGCCCAAAAGTGGGATTTAACACCGGGGAGCTGTTTTTT.

As regards this clone: Distinct nucleotide sequences in the sample also encode this CDR3. CDR3: CASSLGGGGYTF. The CDR3 DNA reads as TGTGCCAGCAGCTTAGGGGGTGGCGGCTACACCTTC. The chain couples TRBV7-2 to TRBJ1-2; D is undetermined. The ends were cut back, 1 base at V and 8 bases at J, with 8 bases in the middle. The CDR3 spans 12 residues. Germline CDR1 and CDR2: SGHTA and FQGNSA.

V is TRBV7-2 and J is TRBJ1-3, with a weak D call TRBD1 (5 bases). The germline V gene has CDR1 SGHTA and CDR2 FQGNSA. V lost 0 bases to trimming and J lost 0 bases, with 9 bases between them. This CDR3 contains 16 residues. CDR3 sequence: CASSLAAGNSGNTIYF. CDR3 sequence (DNA): TGTGCCAGCAGCTTAGCGGCAGGGAACTCTGGAAACACCATATATTTT.

The chain employs TRBV29-1 and TRBJ2-2, with D possibly called TRBD1 or TRBD2 (5 bases each). This CDR3 contains 13 residues. Deletions cut 3 bases from V and 7 bases from J, with 12 bases between. In germline, CDR1 is SQVTM, CDR2 ANQGSEA. The CDR3 nucleotides are TGCAGCGTTGACCCTGGGACGGGCGGGGAGCTGTTTTTT. It encodes CSVDPGTGGELFF.

CDR3 bases: TGCAGTGGTGGGGTGACCTACGAGCAGTACTTC. Residues: CSGGVTYEQYF. V usage is TRBV20-1 and J usage is TRBJ2-7; no firm D call. The CDR3 runs 11 residues. Germline assignment: CDR1 DFQATT and CDR2 SNEGSKA (reference sequence). V was pared by 7 bases and J by 2 bases, with 9 bases between.

The rearrangement joins TRBV21-1 to TRBJ1-4. TRBV21-1 constitutes a pseudogene. The CDR3 is made up of 15 amino acids. The CDR3 region is CASRGADTTNEKLFF. As DNA, the CDR3 is TGTGCCAGCAGAGGTGCCGATACGACTAATGAAAAACTGTTTTTT.

The genes are TRBV28 and TRBJ2-7; D gene unclear. This CDR3 is 13 amino acids long. The germline V gene has CDR1 MDHEN and CDR2 SYDVKM. Trimming took off 6 bases at V and 9 bases at J, with 18 bases between the two ends. This CDR3 reads CASRGPASLGQYF. The CDR3 region has the DNA TGTGCCAGCAGAGGGCCCGCGTCCCTAGGGCAGTACTTC.

This clone showed up just once. The chain combines TRBV7-9 with TRBJ1-2; 7 bases map to TRBD1. There are 15 residues in the CDR3. With 2 bases clipped from V and 2 bases from J, the junction kept 5 bases outside the gene matches. Germline CDR1 is SEHNR and CDR2 is FQNEAQ (reference sequence). The CDR3 bases are TGTGCCAGCAGCTTATTCGGGACAGCCAACTATGGCTACACCTTC. It yields the protein CASSLFGTANYGYTF.

The genes are TRBV9 and TRBJ1-2; 9 bases map to TRBD1. Germline V gene sequence: CDR1 SGDLS, CDR2 YYNGEE. The trim removed 2 bases at V and 7 bases at J, leaving 12 bases unmatched. This CDR3 is 16 amino acids long. The CDR3 here is CASSVDPDGTGLGYTF. As DNA, the CDR3 is TGTGCCAGCAGCGTGGACCCGGACGGGACAGGGCTTGGCTACACCTTC.

This chain uses TRBV7-2 with TRBJ2-1; 14 nucleotides agree with TRBD2. The CDR3 loop spans 15 amino acids. The trim removed 4 bases at V and 14 bases at J, leaving 10 bases unmatched. The germline V gene has CDR1 SGHTA and CDR2 FQGNSA. CDR3 sequence (DNA): TGTGCCAGCAGCTCGGGACTAGCGGGGGCGGGGACCGAGTTCTTC. Translation: CASSSGLAGAGTEFF.

This chain joins TRBV12-5 and TRBJ1-6; a weak D match, TRBD1 (5 bases). Germline-derived CDR1 and CDR2 are LGHNT and FRNRAP. Deletions cut 4 bases from V and 3 bases from J, with 13 bases between. The CDR3 is 16 amino acids. Here the CDR3 DNA reads TGTGCTAGTGGTTCCCGGACAAACTTCTATAATTCACCCCTCCACTTT. Residues: CASGSRTNFYNSPLHF.

V and J are TRBV4-3 and TRBJ1-2, with D tentatively TRBD1 (6 bases). The CDR3 has 18 residues. V shed 0 bases and J shed 2 bases, with 19 bases lying between them. From germline, CDR1 is LGHNA and CDR2 YSLEER. The CDR3 protein is CASSQDAGGGRGNYGYTF. Here the CDR3 DNA reads TGCGCCAGCAGCCAAGATGCGGGAGGGGGGAGAGGGAACTATGGCTACACCTTC.

Details on this clone: This may be a read error: a much more frequent sequence differs by one nucleotide. Additional DNA sequences in this sample encode the identical CDR3. The chain couples TRBV14 to TRBJ2-3, with D possibly being TRBD1 (6 bases). Germline CDR1 and CDR2: SGHDN and FVKESK. CDR3 length: 16 amino acids. This CDR3 is CASSQAQGLRTDTQYF. The DNA of the CDR3 is TGTGCCAGCAGCCAAGCCCAGGGGCTACGCACAGATACGCAATATTTT.